This passage covers 4 T cell receptor beta chains from one sample sequenced in a study. TCRdb called the reads again in MiXCR, with one record for every CDR3 protein. The table has some 15,000 distinct CDR3 sequences, approximately 37% seen once. The sequencing input was blood. All receptors come from a human donor.

V is TRBV29-1 and J is TRBJ2-3; 9 nucleotides agree with TRBD2. The CDR3 spans 17 residues. V lost 0 bases, J lost 2 bases, and 9 bases stayed unmatched. CDR1 is SQVTM and CDR2 is ANQGSEA in the germline V gene. The CDR3 DNA reads TGCAGCGTTGAAGATGTGGGAGCGGGGGGATTCACAGATACGCAGTATTTT. Residues: CSVEDVGAGGFTDTQYF.

This clonotype has a handful of counts. This chain joins TRBV5-1 and TRBJ2-5; D may be TRBD1 (6 bases). Trimming pared 4 bases from V and 3 bases from J, leaving 16 bases between. Germline assignment: CDR1 SGHRS and CDR2 YFSETQ. This CDR3 spans 15 amino acids. The CDR3 loop reads CASSLQGSQEETQYF. CDR3 DNA sequence: TGCGCCAGCAGCCTACAGGGCTCCCAAGAAGAGACCCAGTACTTC.

V usage is TRBV5-1 and J usage is TRBJ2-1, with 9 bases identical to TRBD1. After removal of 3 bases from V and 6 bases from J, the junction contained 19 bases not matched to a gene. Germline-derived CDR1 and CDR2 are SGHRS and YFSETQ. This CDR3 contains 19 residues. Here the CDR3 DNA reads TGCGCCAGCAGCTGGACAGGGGTCAAATTGGTAGCGGAGCTCAATGAGCAGTTCTTC. Encoded protein: CASSWTGVKLVAELNEQFF.

Note on this clonotype: A much larger clone lies a single base off, so this may be a read error. The chain links TRBV1 to TRBJ1-6; TRBD1, as called in the table, went unchecked against the DNA. TRBV1 is a pseudogene. The CDR3 totals 18 residues. This CDR3 is CTSSHGTGGRSYNSPLHF. DNA for the CDR3: TGCACCAGCAGCCACGGCACAGGGGGTCGCTCCTATAATTCACCCCTCCACTTT.